The clone carrying this T cell receptor (beta chain) was detected many times. The data were taken from a study of human T cells and chemical hapten exposure. A single record per CDR3 protein comes from TCRdb applying MiXCR to the RACE reads. Here the sample spans some 40,000 distinct CDR3 sequences, 3.7% being singletons. V shed 2 bases, J shed 5 bases, and the junction held 11 bases outside the gene matches. The germline V gene encodes CDR1 MDHEN and CDR2 SYDVKM. This CDR3 region has 19 residues. Described time point: healthy volunteer bleed at 6 weeks. From whole blood left unfractionated, total RNA was extracted.

The TCR was taken from a human donor in good health. Some clones in this sample may be carry-over from other donors' samples. The sequencing input was whole blood. V is TRBV28 and J is TRBJ2-3, with 15 positions matching TRBD2. The CDR3 here is CASSLSSRGLAGGLDTQYF. The CDR3 bases are TGTGCCAGCAGTTTAAGCTCCAGGGGACTAGCGGGAGGTTTAGATACGCAGTATTTT. Together with reference TRBV28 and TRBJ2-3, the CDR3 gives the full variable domain: DVKVTQSSRYLVKRTGEKVFLECVQDMDHENMFWYRQDPGLGLRLIYFSYDVKMKEKGDIPEGYSVSREKKERFSLILESASTNQTSMYLCASSLSSRGLAGGLDTQYFGPGTRLTVL.